This T cell receptor (beta chain) was captured in a study of metastatic and nonmetastatic thyroid tumors. Before thyroid surgery, none of the patients had received any treatment. V lost 7 bases to trimming and J lost 7 bases; unmatched junction nucleotides: 2. In germline, CDR1 is DFQATT, CDR2 SNEGSKA (reference sequence). This CDR3 is built from 13 residues. This clone is labeled as medium-sized. TCRdb called clones again from the PCR reads with MiXCR. The profile covers around 35,000 clones, with over 15% appearing a single time and about 5% taken by the ten largest. The chain uses TRBV20-1 and TRBJ2-1, with 15 bases that match TRBD2. Sequences were obtained from blood. The source is a female donor with papillary thyroid cancer or a benign thyroid nodule (not recorded which). Some clones in this sample may be carry-over from other donors' samples. The CDR3 nucleotides read TGCAGTGGAGGGACTAGCGGGGGGAATGAGCAGTTCTTC. This gives the protein CSGGTSGGNEQFF.